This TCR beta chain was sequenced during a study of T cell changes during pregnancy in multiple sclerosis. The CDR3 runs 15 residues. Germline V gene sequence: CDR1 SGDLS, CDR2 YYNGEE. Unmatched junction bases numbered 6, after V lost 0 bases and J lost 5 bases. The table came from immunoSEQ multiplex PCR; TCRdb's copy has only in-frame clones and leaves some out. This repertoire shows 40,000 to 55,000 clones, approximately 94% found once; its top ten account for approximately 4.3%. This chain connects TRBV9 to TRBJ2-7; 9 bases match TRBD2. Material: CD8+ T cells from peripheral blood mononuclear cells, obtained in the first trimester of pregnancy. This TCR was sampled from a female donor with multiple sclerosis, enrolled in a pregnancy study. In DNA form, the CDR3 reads TGTGCCAGCAGCGTAGAGGGGACTAGCAGGAACGAGCAGTACTTC. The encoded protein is CASSVEGTSRNEQYF.